This record concerns one TCR beta chain sequence. Its antigen is unidentified. Among the donors, all were Caucasian adults who lived in Nashville, Tennessee. Trimming stripped 3 bases from V and 9 bases from J, with 11 bases between. The CDR3 contains 12 residues. Germline CDR1 is SGHAT and CDR2 is FQNNGV. The entry originates in a study of shared clonotypes between healthy human individuals. Study summary: Researchers assigned three CD4 naive, three CD4 memory, two CD8 naive and one CD8 memory plate to each donor.

For sorted subsets, approximately 180 ng DNA per replicate equaled 33,000 or so T cell genomes. TCRdb's copy holds only in-frame clones and misses some; the assay was immunoSEQ multiplex PCR. The table has 800,000 to 1,200,000 clones, around 78% seen once. Study findings and constraints: Among non-shared clonotypes, generation probabilities were lower than among those shared by all four donors.

Material: memory CD4+ T cells from PBMCs. Subset given: CD45RA-negative fraction. The chain has TRBV11-2 and TRBJ2-5; D is unclear. This receptor was obtained from a man aged 18 to 29 in good health. Some clones in this sample may be carry-over from other donors' samples. The DNA of the CDR3 is TGTGCCAGCAGCTTGTCCGATTTGGCCCAGTACTTC. Residues: CASSLSDLAQYF.